The next 23 T cell receptor beta chains were all read from a single sample in a study of early T cells in non-severe SARS-CoV-2 infection. In TCRdb, the 5' RACE reads were re-called with MiXCR into one record per CDR3 protein. Seen here are about 36,000 distinct CDR3 sequences, less than 5% observed once, and the top ten hold roughly 10%. Sequenced material: whole blood. The source of these receptors is an adult who was a healthcare worker with PCR-confirmed SARS-CoV-2 infection or an uninfected control (not recorded which).

This clonotype was found many times. The V call is TRBV7-3, the J call TRBJ2-2; 12 nucleotides line up with TRBD1. CDR3 length: 16 residues. The germline V gene has CDR1 SGHTA and CDR2 FQGTGA. V shed 2 bases and J 6 bases; nucleotides not matched to a gene: 4. In DNA, the CDR3 is TGTGCCAGCAGCTTAGGGGGACAGGGGGCGTCCGGGGAGCTGTTTTTT. As protein: CASSLGGQGASGELFF.

This clonotype showed up many times. The V gene is TRBV13, the J gene TRBJ2-1; 9 nucleotides agree with TRBD1. The V gene's germline CDR1 is PRHDT and CDR2 FYEKMQ (reference sequence). The length of the CDR3 is 16 residues. The V gene end was trimmed by 5 bases and the J gene end by 8 bases; junction bases not matched to a gene: 13. CDR3 sequence (DNA): TGTGCCAGCAGCGCAAATGTCGGGACAGGGTCGGATGAGCAGTTCTTC. It yields the protein CASSANVGTGSDEQFF.

About this clonotype itself: This may stem from a read error, because a much larger clone lies one nucleotide away. The genes are TRBV6-4 and TRBJ2-3; tentatively, D is TRBD2 (6 bases). Germline CDR1 is MRHNA and CDR2 is SNTAGT. There are 14 residues in the CDR3. The CDR3 reads CASSDSSGTNTQYF. The CDR3 nucleotides are TGTGCCAGCAGTGACTCTAGCGGCACAAATACGCAGTATTTT.

This clonotype has ten or more counts. This chain uses TRBV2 with TRBJ1-5; D not resolved. The germline CDR1 and CDR2 sequences are SNHLY and FYNNEI. Deletions cut 6 bases from V and 2 bases from J, with 11 bases between. This CDR3 has 14 amino acids. The CDR3 loop reads CASSQAGRNQPQHF. CDR3 coding DNA: TGTGCCAGCAGCCAGGCGGGTCGCAATCAGCCCCAGCATTTT.

This clonotype came up many times. The V call is TRBV12-3 or TRBV12-4, the J call TRBJ2-1; D unclear. CDR3 size: 11 residues. Trimming pared 5 bases from V and 5 bases from J, leaving 4 bases between. This CDR3 reads CASSPHNEQFF. The CDR3 nucleotides read TGTGCCAGCAGTCCACACAATGAGCAGTTCTTC.

This clonotype qualifies as medium-sized. The rearrangement joins TRBV27 to TRBJ1-2, with TRBD1 matching over 7 bases. The CDR3 is made up of 14 amino acids. Germline CDR1 and CDR2: MNHEY and SMNVEV (reference sequence). The V and J ends lost 2 bases and 6 bases, in that order; junction bases with no gene match: 6. CDR3 protein: CASSLRQGLDGYTF. For the CDR3, the DNA is TGTGCCAGCAGTTTACGACAGGGATTAGATGGCTACACCTTC.

This clonotype has a count of ten or more. The chain has TRBV7-9 and TRBJ2-2, with D hard to call. Trimming stripped 1 base from V and 7 bases from J, with 13 bases between. The CDR3 sequence is 15 residues long. Per germline, CDR1 SEHNR and CDR2 FQNEAQ (reference sequence). The CDR3 nucleotides read TGTGCCAGCAGCTTAGTCGTGGTTTCGTTCGGGGAGCTGTTTTTT. Protein sequence: CASSLVVVSFGELFF.

This clonotype appeared many times. The genes are TRBV4-1 and TRBJ1-5; unclear D gene. The CDR3 consists of 13 residues. CDR1 is MGHRA, CDR2 YSYEKL, per germline. V was cut by 4 bases and J by 3 bases, with 7 bases left in between. The CDR3 coding sequence is TGCGCCAGCAGCCCACGCCTCAATCAGCCCCAGCATTTT. Translated, it gives CASSPRLNQPQHF.

This clonotype was counted at least ten times. This rearrangement joins TRBV6-2 or TRBV6-3 to TRBJ1-1; D gene ambiguous. V lost 2 bases, J lost 7 bases, and 14 bases lay in between. Germline V gene sequence: CDR1 MNHEY, CDR2 SVGEGT. The CDR3 has 14 residues. DNA for the CDR3: TGTGCCAGCAGTTACGATTTGGAGTCGGATGAAGCTTTCTTT. Amino acids: CASSYDLESDEAFF.

Many counts were recorded for this clonotype. This rearrangement joins TRBV9 to TRBJ2-5; D not resolved. Germline lookup yields CDR1 SGDLS and CDR2 YYNGEE. Trimming left V 0 bases short and J 0 bases short, with 3 bases between. CDR3 size: 13 residues. The CDR3 reads CASSVGNQETQYF. CDR3 nucleotide sequence: TGTGCCAGCAGCGTAGGGAACCAAGAGACCCAGTACTTC.

The chain employs TRBV6-5 and TRBJ2-6, with D hard to call. V lost 0 bases to trimming and J lost 0 bases, with 12 bases between them. Germline lookup yields CDR1 MNHEY and CDR2 SVGAGI. The CDR3 runs to 18 residues. The CDR3 nucleotides are TGTGCCAGCAGTTACTCGGGCGACCGAAGCTCTGGGGCCAACGTCCTGACTTTC. Protein product: CASSYSGDRSSGANVLTF.

The gene calls are TRBV28 and TRBJ2-1; 12 nucleotides line up with TRBD2. Germline lookup yields CDR1 MDHEN and CDR2 SYDVKM. After removal of 2 bases from V and 7 bases from J, the junction contained 12 bases not matched to a gene. The CDR3 is 18 amino acids. The CDR3 DNA follows: TGTGCCAGCAGTTTAATTCCAAACGGACTAGCGGGACCGAATGAGCAGTTCTTC. It encodes CASSLIPNGLAGPNEQFF.

This clonotype was detected ten times or more. CDR3 sequence reads: CSAIPSGRADEQYV. As DNA, the CDR3 is TGCAGTGCTATCCCTAGCGGGAGGGCCGACGAGCAGTACGTC. The chain has TRBV20-1 and TRBJ2-7; 12 positions agree with TRBD2. This CDR3 spans 14 amino acids. J gave up 5 bases and V 4 bases, and 6 bases lay outside the gene matches. In germline, CDR1 is DFQATT, CDR2 SNEGSKA (reference sequence).

This clonotype was detected many times. The chain combines TRBV28 with TRBJ1-6; no clear D. The CDR3 is made up of 13 amino acids. Trimming removed 7 bases from V and 10 bases from J, with 14 bases in between. Germline V lookup: CDR1 MDHEN, CDR2 SYDVKM. In DNA form, the CDR3 reads TGTGCCAGCACCTTCGGGTTTCTATCACCCCTCCACTTT. Translating it yields CASTFGFLSPLHF.

The sample holds a few counts of this clonotype. The chain recombines TRBV7-9 with TRBJ2-7, with 7 bases matching TRBD1. This CDR3 has 14 amino acids. Germline-derived CDR1 and CDR2 are SEHNR and FQNEAQ (reference sequence). The V segment lost 3 bases and the J segment 4 bases; nucleotides outside the gene matches: 6. CDR3 in DNA: TGTGCCAGCAGCTTGGGACAGTTTGAGTACGAGCAGTACTTC. This sequence encodes CASSLGQFEYEQYF.

This clonotype was counted ten times or more. J is TRBJ2-5 and V is TRBV7-2; 7 nucleotides match TRBD2. V dropped 4 bases and J dropped 3; count of bases not matched to a gene: 11. Germline lookup yields CDR1 SGHTA and CDR2 FQGNSA. The CDR3 covers 16 residues. CDR3 nucleotides: TGTGCCAGCAGCTCGACGAGGCCTAGCGGCAAAGAGACCCAGTACTTC. The encoded protein is CASSSTRPSGKETQYF.

About this clonotype: This may be a read error, as it is one base from a much larger clone. This rearrangement joins TRBV19 to TRBJ2-1, with D perhaps TRBD2 (6 bases). Per the germline V gene, CDR1 is LNHDA and CDR2 is SQIVND (reference sequence). Trimming shortened V by 5 bases and J by 0 bases, and 11 bases separated the two germline ends. This CDR3 comprises 15 residues. CDR3 sequence reads: CASSRGKASYNEQFF. Written as DNA, the CDR3 is TGTGCCAGTAGTCGCGGGAAGGCCTCCTACAATGAGCAGTTCTTC. Full variable domain (rest looked up from reference TRBV19 and TRBJ2-1): DGGITQSPKYLFRKEGQNVTLSCEQNLNHDAMYWYRQDPGQGLRLIYYSQIVNDFQKGDIAEGYSVSREKKESFPLTVTSAQKNPTAFYLCASSRGKASYNEQFFGPGTRLTVL.

In its sample, this clonotype was seen many times. V gene TRBV18 combines with J gene TRBJ1-1; maybe TRBD1 (5 bases). The germline V gene encodes CDR1 KGHSH and CDR2 LQKENI. The V end was cut by 5 bases, the J end by 1 base, with 8 bases between. The CDR3 is 13 amino acids. This CDR3 reads CASSWTRNTEAFF. DNA of the CDR3: TGTGCCAGCTCATGGACAAGGAACACTGAAGCTTTCTTT.

A few counts support this clonotype. The V gene is TRBV24-1, the J gene TRBJ2-1; D possibly corresponds to TRBD2 (6 bases). V was shortened by 4 bases and J by 4 bases, with 16 bases between the two germline ends. This CDR3 has 16 residues. Germline V gene sequence: CDR1 KGHDR, CDR2 SFDVKD. DNA of the CDR3: TGTGCCACCAGTGACCCAAGCGGGCGCCCTTACAATGAGCAGTTCTTC. Protein: CATSDPSGRPYNEQFF.

V usage is TRBV19 and J usage is TRBJ2-7; 10 bases align to TRBD1. The CDR3 covers 17 residues. Germline CDR1 is LNHDA and CDR2 is SQIVND (reference sequence). V trimming: 5 bases; J trimming: 3 bases; junction bases outside the gene matches: 13. The DNA for the CDR3 is TGTGCCAGTAGTCCGGGACAGGGGACAATCAGTGTCTACGAGCAGTACGTC. Encoded protein: CASSPGQGTISVYEQYV.

This clonotype was detected ten times or more. The rearrangement joins TRBV19 to TRBJ2-7; the match to TRBD2 covers 15 bases. V was clipped by 5 bases and J by 5 bases; unmatched bases: 4. Germline lookup yields CDR1 LNHDA and CDR2 SQIVND (reference sequence). The CDR3 covers 15 residues. The DNA for the CDR3 is TGTGCCAGTAGTTGGACTAGCGGGAGGGCCGACGAGCAGTACTTC. This sequence encodes CASSWTSGRADEQYF.

This clonotype appeared many times. This sequence joins TRBV20-1 and TRBJ2-1; D is uncertain. This CDR3 is built from 14 residues. Germline CDR1 is DFQATT and CDR2 is SNEGSKA (reference sequence). V lost 5 bases, J lost 9 bases, and 20 bases lay in between. This chain's CDR3 is CSAGPSFQPAEQFF. Here the CDR3 DNA reads TGCAGTGCTGGCCCGAGTTTCCAGCCGGCTGAGCAGTTCTTC.

This clonotype was seen many times. At one boundary the junction diverges from the germline segment, which might be a read error. The V and J genes are TRBV6-2 or TRBV6-3 and TRBJ2-5, with D possibly TRBD2 on 7 matching bases. Per germline, CDR1 MNHEY and CDR2 SVGEGT. The CDR3 contains 14 residues. DNA of the CDR3: TGTGCCAGCAGTTACTCCGGGGGGCGGAACGCCCATCACTTC. This encodes CASSYSGGRNAHHF.